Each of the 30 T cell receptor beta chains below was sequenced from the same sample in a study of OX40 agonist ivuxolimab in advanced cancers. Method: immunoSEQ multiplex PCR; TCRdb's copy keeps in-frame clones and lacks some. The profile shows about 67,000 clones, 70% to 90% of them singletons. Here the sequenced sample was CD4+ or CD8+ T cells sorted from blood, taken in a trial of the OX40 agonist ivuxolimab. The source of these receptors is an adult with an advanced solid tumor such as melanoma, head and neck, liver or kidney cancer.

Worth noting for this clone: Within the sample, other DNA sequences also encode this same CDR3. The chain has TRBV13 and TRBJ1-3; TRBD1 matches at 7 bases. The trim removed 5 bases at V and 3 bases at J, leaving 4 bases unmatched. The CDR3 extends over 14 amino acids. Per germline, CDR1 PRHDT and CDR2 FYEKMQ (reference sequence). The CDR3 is CASSPTGVGNTIYF. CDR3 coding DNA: TGTGCCAGCAGCCCTACAGGGGTTGGAAACACCATATATTTT.

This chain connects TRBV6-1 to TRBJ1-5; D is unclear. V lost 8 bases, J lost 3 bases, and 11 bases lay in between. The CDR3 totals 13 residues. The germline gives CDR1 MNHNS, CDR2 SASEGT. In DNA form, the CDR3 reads TGTGCCAGCCAAAGGGTGGTCAATCAGCCCCAGCATTTT. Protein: CASQRVVNQPQHF.

CDR3 sequence reads: CASSPSTALAKNIQYF. The CDR3 coding sequence is TGTGCCAGCAGCCCATCGACAGCCTTAGCCAAAAACATTCAGTACTTC. This chain uses TRBV7-9 with TRBJ2-4, with D possibly matching TRBD1 (5 bases). The CDR3 is 16 residues long. V shed 5 bases and J shed 0 bases, with 14 bases lying between them. CDR1 SEHNR and CDR2 FQNEAQ come from the germline V gene (reference sequence).

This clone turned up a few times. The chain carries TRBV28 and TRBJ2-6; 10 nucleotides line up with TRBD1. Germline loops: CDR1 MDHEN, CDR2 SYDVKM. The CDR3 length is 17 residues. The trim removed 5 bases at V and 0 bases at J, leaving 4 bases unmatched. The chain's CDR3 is CASSTGTGDSGANVLTF. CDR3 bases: TGTGCCAGCAGTACCGGGACAGGGGACTCTGGGGCCAACGTCCTGACTTTC.

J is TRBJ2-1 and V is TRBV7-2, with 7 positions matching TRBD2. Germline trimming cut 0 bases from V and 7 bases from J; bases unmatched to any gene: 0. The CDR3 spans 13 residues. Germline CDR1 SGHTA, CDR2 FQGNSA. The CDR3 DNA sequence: TGTGCCAGCAGCTTAGCGCGGGGGAATGAGCAGTTCTTC. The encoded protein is CASSLARGNEQFF.

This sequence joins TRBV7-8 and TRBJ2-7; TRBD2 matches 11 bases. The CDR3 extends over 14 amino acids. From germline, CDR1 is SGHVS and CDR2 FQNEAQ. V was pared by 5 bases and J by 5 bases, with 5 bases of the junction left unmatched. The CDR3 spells CASSRSGLADEQYF. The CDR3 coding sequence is TGTGCCAGCAGCCGGTCGGGACTAGCGGACGAGCAGTACTTC.

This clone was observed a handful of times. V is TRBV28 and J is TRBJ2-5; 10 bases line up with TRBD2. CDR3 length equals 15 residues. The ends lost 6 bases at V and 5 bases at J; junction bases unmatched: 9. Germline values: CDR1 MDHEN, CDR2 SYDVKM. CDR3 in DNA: TGTGCCAGCAGCCCTAGCGGGGGCGTTGGGGAGACCCAGTACTTC. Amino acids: CASSPSGGVGETQYF.

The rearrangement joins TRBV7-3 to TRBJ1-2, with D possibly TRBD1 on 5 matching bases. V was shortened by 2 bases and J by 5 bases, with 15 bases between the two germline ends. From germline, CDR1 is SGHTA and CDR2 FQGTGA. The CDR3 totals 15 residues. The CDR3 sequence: CASSLSGQEGYGYTF. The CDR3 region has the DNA TGTGCCAGCAGCTTATCCGGGCAGGAGGGGTATGGCTACACCTTC.

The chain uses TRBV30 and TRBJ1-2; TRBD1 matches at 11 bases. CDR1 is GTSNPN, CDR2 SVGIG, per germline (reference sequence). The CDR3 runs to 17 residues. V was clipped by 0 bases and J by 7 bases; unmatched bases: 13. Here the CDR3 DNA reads TGTGCCTGGAGTGTGGACCCGGGACAGGGGACAGGGGGTGGCTACACCTTC. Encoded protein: CAWSVDPGQGTGGGYTF.

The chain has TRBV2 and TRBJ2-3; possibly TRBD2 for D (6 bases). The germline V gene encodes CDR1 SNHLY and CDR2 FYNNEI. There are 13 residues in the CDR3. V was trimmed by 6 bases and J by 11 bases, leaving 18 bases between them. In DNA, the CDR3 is TGTGCCAGCAGGAGTTCTCTGGGAGGTGAGCAGTATTTT. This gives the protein CASRSSLGGEQYF.

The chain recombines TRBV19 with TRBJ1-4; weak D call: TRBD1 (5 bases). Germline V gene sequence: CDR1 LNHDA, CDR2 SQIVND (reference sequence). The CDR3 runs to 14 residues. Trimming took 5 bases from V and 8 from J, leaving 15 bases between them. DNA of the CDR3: TGTGCCAGTAGTTTAGGGGCAGCCGCCGAAAAACTGTTTTTT. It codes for CASSLGAAAEKLFF. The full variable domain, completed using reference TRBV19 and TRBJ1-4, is DGGITQSPKYLFRKEGQNVTLSCEQNLNHDAMYWYRQDPGQGLRLIYYSQIVNDFQKGDIAEGYSVSREKKESFPLTVTSAQKNPTAFYLCASSLGAAAEKLFFGSGTQLSVL.

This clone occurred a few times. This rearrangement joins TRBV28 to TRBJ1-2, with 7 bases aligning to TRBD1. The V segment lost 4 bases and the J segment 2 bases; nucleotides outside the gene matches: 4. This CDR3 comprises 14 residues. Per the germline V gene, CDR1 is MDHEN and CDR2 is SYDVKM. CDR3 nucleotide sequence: TGTGCCAGCAGTTACAGGGGTGGGAACTATGGCTACACCTTC. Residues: CASSYRGGNYGYTF.

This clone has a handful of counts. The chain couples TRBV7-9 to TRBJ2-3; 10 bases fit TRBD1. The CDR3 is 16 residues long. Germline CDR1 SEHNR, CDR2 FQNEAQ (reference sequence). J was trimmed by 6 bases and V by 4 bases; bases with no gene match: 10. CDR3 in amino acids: CASSWEGDRGGDTQYF. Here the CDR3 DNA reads TGTGCCAGCAGCTGGGAGGGGGACAGGGGAGGGGATACGCAGTATTTT.

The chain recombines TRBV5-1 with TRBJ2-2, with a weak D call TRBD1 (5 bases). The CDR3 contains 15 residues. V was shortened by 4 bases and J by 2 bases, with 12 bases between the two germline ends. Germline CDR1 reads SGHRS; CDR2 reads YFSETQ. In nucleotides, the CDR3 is TGCGCCAGCAGCATACAGGAAAGTAACACCGGGGAGCTGTTTTTT. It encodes CASSIQESNTGELFF.

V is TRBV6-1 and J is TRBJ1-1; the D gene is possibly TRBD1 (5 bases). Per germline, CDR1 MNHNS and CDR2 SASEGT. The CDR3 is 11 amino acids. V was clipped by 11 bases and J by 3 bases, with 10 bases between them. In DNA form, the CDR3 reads TGTGCCGCCCTGGGGGACACTGAAGCTTTCTTT. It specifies CAALGDTEAFF.

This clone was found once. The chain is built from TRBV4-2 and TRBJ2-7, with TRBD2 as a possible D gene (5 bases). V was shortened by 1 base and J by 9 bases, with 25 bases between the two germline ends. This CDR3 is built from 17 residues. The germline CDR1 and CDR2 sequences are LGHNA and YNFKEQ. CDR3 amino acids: CASSQAPAVSPPGGQYV. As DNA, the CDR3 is TGTGCCAGCAGCCAAGCCCCCGCGGTTAGCCCTCCAGGAGGGCAGTACGTC.

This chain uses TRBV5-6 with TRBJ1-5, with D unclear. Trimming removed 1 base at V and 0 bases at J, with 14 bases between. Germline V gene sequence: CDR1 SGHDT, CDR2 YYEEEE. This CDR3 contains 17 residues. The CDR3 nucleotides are TGTGCCAGCAGCTTGTATGCAGACCGTTATAGCAATCAGCCCCAGCATTTT. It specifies CASSLYADRYSNQPQHF. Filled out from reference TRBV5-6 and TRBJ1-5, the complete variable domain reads DAGVTQSPTHLIKTRGQQVTLRCSPKSGHDTVSWYQQALGQGPQFIFQYYEEEERQRGNFPDRFSGHQFPNYSSELNVNALLLGDSALYLCASSLYADRYSNQPQHFGDGTRLSIL.

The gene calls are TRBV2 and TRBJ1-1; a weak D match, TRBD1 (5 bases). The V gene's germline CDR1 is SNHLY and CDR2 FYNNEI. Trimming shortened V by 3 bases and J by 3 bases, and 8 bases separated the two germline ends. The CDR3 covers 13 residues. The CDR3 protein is CASSEGRYTEAFF. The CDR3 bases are TGTGCCAGCAGTGAGGGACGGTACACTGAAGCTTTCTTT.

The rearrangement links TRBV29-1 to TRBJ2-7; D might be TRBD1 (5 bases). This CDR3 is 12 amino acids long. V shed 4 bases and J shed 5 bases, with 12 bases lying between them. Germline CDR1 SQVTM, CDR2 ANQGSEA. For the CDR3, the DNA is TGCAGCGTTGTACCAGGGTCCGACGAGCAGTACTTC. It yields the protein CSVVPGSDEQYF.

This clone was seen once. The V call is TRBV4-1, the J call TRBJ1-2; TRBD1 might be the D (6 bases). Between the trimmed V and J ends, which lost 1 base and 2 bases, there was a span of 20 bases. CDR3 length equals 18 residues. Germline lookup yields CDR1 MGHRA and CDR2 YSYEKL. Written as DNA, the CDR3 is TGCGCCAGCAGCCAAGGTCCCCCTGTAGGGGGTCGAAACTATGGCTACACCTTC. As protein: CASSQGPPVGGRNYGYTF.

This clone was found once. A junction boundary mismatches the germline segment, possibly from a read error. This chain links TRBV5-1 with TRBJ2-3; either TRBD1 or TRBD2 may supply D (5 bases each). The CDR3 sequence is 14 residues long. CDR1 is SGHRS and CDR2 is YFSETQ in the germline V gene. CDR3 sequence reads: CVSSLEGTADTQYF. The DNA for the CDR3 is TGCGTCAGCAGCCTCGAAGGGACGGCAGATACGCAGTATTTT.

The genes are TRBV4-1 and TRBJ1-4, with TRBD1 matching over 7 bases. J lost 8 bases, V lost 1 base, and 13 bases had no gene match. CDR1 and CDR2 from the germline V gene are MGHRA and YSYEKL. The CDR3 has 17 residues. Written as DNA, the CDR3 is TGCGCCAGCAGCCAAGCACTGATCAACAGGGGTGAAGAAAAACTGTTTTTT. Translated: CASSQALINRGEEKLFF.

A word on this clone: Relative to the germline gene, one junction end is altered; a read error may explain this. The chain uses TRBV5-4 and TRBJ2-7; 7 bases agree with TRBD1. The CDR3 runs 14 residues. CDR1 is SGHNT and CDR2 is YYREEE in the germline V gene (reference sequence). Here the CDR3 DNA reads TGCGCCAGCAGCCAAGAGACAGGGTCCTACGAGCAGTACTTC. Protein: CASSQETGSYEQYF.

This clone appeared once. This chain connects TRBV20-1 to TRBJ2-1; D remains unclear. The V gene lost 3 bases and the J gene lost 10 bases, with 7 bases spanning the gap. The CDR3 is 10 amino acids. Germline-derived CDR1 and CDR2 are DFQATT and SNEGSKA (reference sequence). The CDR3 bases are TGCAGTGCTAGTGGTCAGGAGCAGTTCTTC. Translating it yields CSASGQEQFF.

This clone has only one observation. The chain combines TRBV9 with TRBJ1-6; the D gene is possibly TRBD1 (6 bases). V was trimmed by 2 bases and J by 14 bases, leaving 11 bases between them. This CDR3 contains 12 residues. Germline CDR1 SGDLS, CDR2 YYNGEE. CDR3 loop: CASSVLQGTLHF. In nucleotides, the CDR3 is TGTGCCAGCAGCGTCCTACAGGGAACCCTCCACTTT.

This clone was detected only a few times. The CDR3 protein is CASSVATSGEQFF. DNA of the CDR3: TGTGCCAGCAGCGTAGCTACCAGCGGCGAGCAGTTCTTC. The gene calls are TRBV9 and TRBJ2-1; TRBD2 is a possible D gene (5 bases). The germline CDR1 and CDR2 sequences are SGDLS and YYNGEE. Trimming took off 0 bases at V and 10 bases at J, with 11 bases between the two ends. The CDR3 totals 13 residues.

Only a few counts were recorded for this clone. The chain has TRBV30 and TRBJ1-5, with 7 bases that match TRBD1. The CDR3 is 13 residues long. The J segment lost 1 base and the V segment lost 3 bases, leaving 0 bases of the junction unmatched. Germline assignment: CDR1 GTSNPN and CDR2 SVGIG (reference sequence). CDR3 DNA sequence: TGTGCCTGGAGCAGGGGGAGCAATCAGCCCCAGCATTTT. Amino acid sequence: CAWSRGSNQPQHF.

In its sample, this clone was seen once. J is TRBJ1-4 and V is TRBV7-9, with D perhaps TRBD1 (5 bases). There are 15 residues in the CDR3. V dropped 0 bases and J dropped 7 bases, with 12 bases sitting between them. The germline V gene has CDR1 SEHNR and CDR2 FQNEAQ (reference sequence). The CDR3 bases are TGTGCCAGCAGCTTAGCCGGGACCGGAGGTGAAAAACTGTTTTTT. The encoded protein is CASSLAGTGGEKLFF.

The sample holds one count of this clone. CDR3 nucleotide sequence: TGTGCCAGCAGCTTATCGGGACAGGGGTTCGGCACTGAAGCTTTCTTT. This gives the protein CASSLSGQGFGTEAFF. The rearrangement joins TRBV7-9 to TRBJ1-1, with TRBD1 matching 10 bases. Trimming took 2 bases from V and 4 from J; bases not matched to a gene: 7. This CDR3 is built from 16 residues. The germline gives CDR1 SEHNR, CDR2 FQNEAQ (reference sequence).

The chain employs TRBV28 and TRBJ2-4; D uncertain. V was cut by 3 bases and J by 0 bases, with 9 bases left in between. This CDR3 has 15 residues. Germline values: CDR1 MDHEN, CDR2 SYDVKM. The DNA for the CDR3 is TGTGCCAGCAGTTTCCCCTTTCAAGCCAAAAACATTCAGTACTTC. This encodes CASSFPFQAKNIQYF.